The 23 T cell receptor beta chains below all came from one sample that was sequenced in a study of cytomegalovirus exposure and HLA in healthy donors. Amplification used 60 Vbeta primers and 13 Jbeta primers. Only in-frame clones appear in the TCRdb table, and some are missing; sequencing was by immunoSEQ multiplex PCR. The sample has around 110,000 clones; around a tenth are singletons. Material for sequencing was PBMCs. These receptors were taken from a man aged 25-45 years in good health and CMV-seronegative.

The rearrangement uses TRBV9 and TRBJ2-2; 7 nucleotides match TRBD1. With 10 bases clipped from V and 5 bases from J, the junction kept 8 bases outside the gene matches. The CDR3 runs to 13 residues. Germline-derived CDR1 and CDR2 are SGDLS and YYNGEE. CDR3 residues: CASRGSGTGELFF. The CDR3 DNA reads as TGTGCCTCCAGGGGGTCGGGGACCGGGGAGCTGTTTTTT. The full variable domain, with the rest looked up from reference TRBV9 and TRBJ2-2, is DSGVTQTPKHLITATGQRVTLRCSPRSGDLSVYWYQQSLDQGLQFLIQYYNGEERAKGNILERFSAQQFPDLHSELNLSSLELGDSALYFCASRGSGTGELFFGEGSRLTVL.

This clone occurred a few times. The V and J genes are TRBV13 and TRBJ2-1; 7 bases are shared with TRBD1. The CDR3 contains 16 residues. The germline gives CDR1 PRHDT, CDR2 FYEKMQ (reference sequence). J was trimmed by 5 bases and V by 4 bases; bases with no gene match: 11. The DNA for the CDR3 is TGTGCCAGCAGCTGGACAGGTACCTCTCTAGACAATGAGCAGTTCTTC. Encoded protein: CASSWTGTSLDNEQFF.

This clone occurred a few times. This rearrangement joins TRBV12-5 to TRBJ1-5; 7 nucleotides line up with TRBD1. The V gene's germline CDR1 is LGHNT and CDR2 FRNRAP. J lost 9 bases, V lost 6 bases, and 8 bases had no gene match. This CDR3 is 13 amino acids long. CDR3 protein: CASGGTAGWPQHF. The CDR3 DNA follows: TGTGCTAGTGGCGGGACAGCCGGGTGGCCCCAGCATTTT.

The sample holds a few counts of this clone. The chain recombines TRBV6-5 with TRBJ2-7, with D perhaps matching TRBD2 (5 bases). The CDR3 is 14 residues long. The V gene lost 6 bases and the J gene lost 2 bases, with 14 bases spanning the gap. The germline V gene has CDR1 MNHEY and CDR2 SVGAGI. CDR3 nucleotides: TGTGCCAGCAGCCCCAGCGGAGCCACCTACGAGCAGTACTTC. Protein sequence: CASSPSGATYEQYF.

This clone was seen once. Its ends do not fully match the called genes, so a read error is possible. The rearrangement uses TRBV4-1 and TRBJ1-2, with a tentative D call TRBD1 (6 bases). CDR1 and CDR2 from the germline V gene are MGHRA and YSYEKL. CDR3 length equals 14 residues. The DNA for the CDR3 is TGCGCCAGCAACCAAGGAGACAGGACCTATGGCTACACCTTC. This codes for CASNQGDRTYGYTF.

The chain employs TRBV19 and TRBJ2-2, with TRBD1 matching 7 bases. V shed 6 bases and J 2 bases; nucleotides not matched to a gene: 6. The CDR3 runs 15 residues. Germline V gives CDR1 LNHDA, CDR2 SQIVND (reference sequence). The chain's CDR3 is CASSRDRPNTGELFF. CDR3 DNA sequence: TGTGCCAGTAGCAGGGACAGACCTAACACCGGGGAGCTGTTTTTT.

This clone was counted only a few times. J is TRBJ2-2 and V is TRBV10-1; 11 positions agree with TRBD2. Trimming removed 5 bases from V and 7 bases from J; junction bases left unmatched: 6. The length of the CDR3 is 15 residues. Germline loops: CDR1 WNHNN, CDR2 SYGVQD (reference sequence). CDR3 nucleotide sequence: TGCGCCAGCAGTTCTAGCGGGAGGCTTAACGGGGAGCTGTTTTTT. It codes for CASSSSGRLNGELFF.

The chain links TRBV21-1 to TRBJ2-5; TRBD2 was called by the table and not checked on the DNA. TRBV21-1 is noted as a pseudogene. CDR3 length: 15 amino acids. The CDR3 region has the DNA TGTGCCAGCAGCAAAGTTGCGGGGTCTTCAGAGACCCAGTACTTC. The encoded protein is CASSKVAGSSETQYF.

This clone was seen more than once but under ten times. V gene TRBV25-1 combines with J gene TRBJ1-2; possible D gene TRBD1, 6 bases. Looked up from germline, CDR1 is MGHDK and CDR2 is SYGVNS. V lost 7 bases to trimming and J lost 6 bases, with 15 bases between them. This CDR3 comprises 13 residues. The CDR3 is CASTTQGGDGYTF. In DNA, the CDR3 is TGTGCCAGCACCACCCAAGGGGGTGATGGCTACACCTTC.

The gene calls are TRBV6-1 and TRBJ1-5; D gene uncertain. Germline assignment: CDR1 MNHNS and CDR2 SASEGT. Trimming left V 1 base short and J 3 bases short, with 7 bases between. The CDR3 is made up of 14 amino acids. This chain's CDR3 is CASSEGEANQPQHF. For the CDR3, the DNA is TGTGCCAGCAGTGAAGGCGAGGCCAATCAGCCCCAGCATTTT.

V is TRBV4-1 and J is TRBJ1-2, with 10 nucleotides matching TRBD1. This CDR3 has 15 residues. V lost 1 base to trimming and J lost 8 bases; unmatched junction nucleotides: 7. CDR1 is MGHRA, CDR2 YSYEKL, per germline. In nucleotides, the CDR3 is TGCGCCAGCAGCCAAGCACCCGGGACAGGGGAGGGCTACACCTTC. Translated, it gives CASSQAPGTGEGYTF.

The rearrangement uses TRBV28 and TRBJ1-1; 9 positions match TRBD1. The CDR3 is 15 amino acids. V shed 5 bases, J shed 4 bases, and the junction held 8 bases outside the gene matches. CDR1 is MDHEN and CDR2 is SYDVKM in the germline V gene. The chain's CDR3 is CASSPRTGARTEAFF. CDR3 DNA sequence: TGTGCCAGCAGTCCCCGGACAGGGGCCCGCACTGAAGCTTTCTTT.

J is TRBJ2-3 and V is TRBV30; TRBD2 aligns across 9 bases. The CDR3 spans 15 residues. In germline, CDR1 is GTSNPN, CDR2 SVGIG (reference sequence). The V gene end was trimmed by 7 bases and the J gene end by 3 bases; junction bases not matched to a gene: 11. DNA for the CDR3: TGTGCCTTTAGAGGGGCGGGAGGGCCAACAGATACGCAGTATTTT. It is translated as CAFRGAGGPTDTQYF.

The V and J genes are TRBV6-7 and TRBJ2-1; 8 bases agree with TRBD2. TRBV6-7 belongs to the ORF category, with a function that is uncertain. With V trimmed by 11 bases and J by 6 bases, 15 bases remained unmatched. The CDR3 length is 15 residues. The CDR3 DNA reads TGTGCCTGCGAGGGGTCCGGGACTAGGGTCAATGAGCAGTTCTTC. Translation gives CACEGSGTRVNEQFF.

The chain uses TRBV6-1 and TRBJ2-2; 8 bases match TRBD2. This CDR3 is 15 amino acids long. V gave up 7 bases and J gave up 4 bases; unmatched junction bases: 8. The germline V gene has CDR1 MNHNS and CDR2 SASEGT. CDR3 in DNA: TGTGCCAGCACTCTAGCGGGTCCTGTCACCGGGGAGCTGTTTTTT. As protein: CASTLAGPVTGELFF.

J is TRBJ1-5 and V is TRBV19; D is unresolved. The CDR3 runs 13 residues. Germline CDR1 LNHDA, CDR2 SQIVND (reference sequence). The V end was cut by 4 bases, the J end by 4 bases, with 8 bases between. The CDR3 reads CASSTVQNQPQHF. In DNA form, the CDR3 reads TGTGCCAGTAGTACGGTCCAAAATCAGCCCCAGCATTTT. The full variable domain, in which reference TRBV19 and TRBJ1-5 provide the parts outside the CDR3, is DGGITQSPKYLFRKEGQNVTLSCEQNLNHDAMYWYRQDPGQGLRLIYYSQIVNDFQKGDIAEGYSVSREKKESFPLTVTSAQKNPTAFYLCASSTVQNQPQHFGDGTRLSIL.

Only a few counts were recorded for this clone. The chain combines TRBV7-8 with TRBJ2-1, with TRBD2 as a possible D gene (5 bases). The V end lost 4 bases, the J end lost 4 bases, and 17 bases lay between the germline ends. The CDR3 covers 16 residues. In germline, CDR1 is SGHVS, CDR2 FQNEAQ. CDR3 sequence reads: CASSSPRAPGYNEQFF. DNA of the CDR3: TGTGCCAGCAGCTCCCCTCGGGCCCCGGGGTACAATGAGCAGTTCTTC. Looking up the rest from reference TRBV7-8 and TRBJ2-1 gives the full variable domain: GAGVSQSPRYKVAKRGQDVALRCDPISGHVSLFWYQQALGQGPEFLTYFQNEAQLDKSGLPSDRFFAERPEGSVSTLKIQRTQQEDSAVYLCASSSPRAPGYNEQFFGPGTRLTVL.

DNA for the CDR3: TGTGCCAGCAGCTTAGAACTAGCGACCCCCTTGAATGAGCAGTTCTTC. It codes for CASSLELATPLNEQFF. The rearrangement uses TRBV7-3 and TRBJ2-1; 7 nucleotides agree with TRBD2. Germline-derived CDR1 and CDR2 are SGHTA and FQGTGA. This CDR3 is built from 16 residues. Losses at the gene ends were 2 bases for V and 7 bases for J; bases not matched to a gene: 11.

The chain carries TRBV11-2 and TRBJ1-2, with D perhaps matching TRBD1 (6 bases). There are 14 residues in the CDR3. Trimming removed 5 bases at V and 5 bases at J, with 15 bases between. Germline CDR1 and CDR2: SGHAT and FQNNGV. The CDR3 DNA sequence: TGTGCCAGCAGCGGGGCGGGGGGCCCATATGGCTACACCTTC. Its translation is CASSGAGGPYGYTF.

The V and J genes are TRBV5-1 and TRBJ2-7, with D unclear. Trimming pared 4 bases from V and 11 bases from J, leaving 22 bases between. The CDR3 contains 14 residues. Germline loops: CDR1 SGHRS, CDR2 YFSETQ. Here the CDR3 reads CASSLTGSSTSEYF. The CDR3 DNA is TGCGCCAGCAGCCTTACCGGGTCCTCTACGAGCGAGTACTTC. The full variable domain, with the rest looked up from reference TRBV5-1 and TRBJ2-7, is KAGVTQTPRYLIKTRGQQVTLSCSPISGHRSVSWYQQTPGQGLQFLFEYFSETQRNKGNFPGRFSGRQFSNSRSEMNVSTLELGDSALYLCASSLTGSSTSEYFGPGTRLTVT.

This sequence joins TRBV9 and TRBJ1-2; D gene uncertain. CDR3 size: 16 residues. The germline CDR1 and CDR2 sequences are SGDLS and YYNGEE. The V end was cut by 4 bases, the J end by 4 bases, with 20 bases between. In nucleotides, the CDR3 is TGTGCCAGCAGCCTGGAGATGGGAGGGAGTAGCTATGGCTACACCTTC. Its protein is CASSLEMGGSSYGYTF.

This clone was counted between two and nine times. This rearrangement joins TRBV4-3 to TRBJ2-1; TRBD2 agrees at 8 bases. V trimming: 1 base; J trimming: 5 bases; junction bases outside the gene matches: 4. The CDR3 loop spans 15 amino acids. CDR1 is LGHNA and CDR2 is YSLEER in the germline V gene. CDR3: CASSQGRGGHNEQFF. The CDR3 DNA sequence: TGCGCCAGCAGCCAAGGACGGGGGGGCCACAATGAGCAGTTCTTC.

In this sample, this clone turned up a few times. CDR3 in amino acids: CASSPNRGQSEKLFF. CDR3 in DNA: TGTGCCAGCAGTCCCAACAGGGGGCAGAGTGAAAAACTGTTTTTT. The chain joins TRBV28 to TRBJ1-4; 9 nucleotides line up with TRBD1. The V segment lost 5 bases and the J segment 7 bases; nucleotides outside the gene matches: 8. This CDR3 comprises 15 residues. Germline V gives CDR1 MDHEN, CDR2 SYDVKM.